A single T cell receptor beta chain is shown here with its context. Germline CDR1 and CDR2: GTSNPN and SVGIG (reference sequence). V trimming: 5 bases; J trimming: 2 bases; junction bases outside the gene matches: 5. This CDR3 spans 13 amino acids. This record belongs to a study of blood T cell repertoires in COVID-19. Libraries were prepared by immunoSEQ multiplex PCR; TCRdb keeps only in-frame clonotypes and omits some of them. The sample has tens of thousands of clones; over 75% are singletons. Sequences were obtained from peripheral blood. The source is a human donor in a cohort sampled during active COVID-19. The chain combines TRBV30 with TRBJ1-2; 7 bases agree with TRBD1. CDR3 DNA sequence: TGTGCCTGGGCCCTGACAGGGAACTATGGCTACACCTTC. The encoded protein is CAWALTGNYGYTF.